This is a list of T cell receptor beta chains from one sample in a study of blood T cell repertoires in COVID-19. The table came from immunoSEQ multiplex PCR; TCRdb's copy has only in-frame clones and leaves some out. The table lists about 150,000 clones, around 85% of them singletons, with 0.55% to 0.75% in the top ten. The sequencing sample was made of peripheral blood. These receptors were collected from a man aged 55-75 years with COVID-19, enrolled during active disease. Each CDR3 is given with its conserved first and last residue. The D gene is left open where the match is weak. Some rows mark clone size as missing; the rest say once, few, many or name a class of expanded clone.

NA	TRBJ1-1	TRBD1	TRBV30	CAWKTGASEAFF	TGTGCCTGGAAGACAGGGGCGAGTGAAGCTTTCTTT
NA	TRBJ2-3	TRBD2	TRBV2	CASSHPGLETDTQYF	TGTGCCAGCAGTCATCCGGGACTAGAAACAGATACGCAGTATTTT
NA	TRBJ1-5	NA	TRBV6-2/TRBV6-3	CASSSSVQPQHF	TGTGCCAGCAGCTCCTCCGTTCAGCCCCAGCATTTT
NA	TRBJ1-1	NA	TRBV18	CASSPGRGNTEAFF	TGTGCCAGCTCACCAGGCAGGGGGAACACTGAAGCTTTCTTT
NA	TRBJ2-3	TRBD2	TRBV5-6	CASSLGGLAGVTDTQYF	TGTGCCAGCAGCTTGGGGGGACTAGCGGGAGTCACAGATACGCAGTATTTT
NA	TRBJ2-5	NA	TRBV29-1	CSVGGTQETQYF	TGCAGCGTTGGCGGGACGCAAGAGACCCAGTACTTC
NA	TRBJ1-4	NA	TRBV24-1	CATVGGGKEKLFF	TGTGCCACCGTGGGGGGTGGAAAGGAAAAACTGTTTTTT
NA	TRBJ2-5	NA	TRBV6-2/TRBV6-3	CASSYAGEKTQYF	TGTGCCAGCAGTTATGCCGGGGAAAAGACCCAGTACTTC
NA	TRBJ2-4	NA	TRBV5-1	CASSLRGGDLKNIQYF	TGCGCCAGCAGCTTGAGGGGGGGAGACCTAAAAAACATTCAGTACTTC
few	TRBJ1-5	TRBD1	TRBV2	CASQDRGSNQPQHF	TGTGCCAGCCAAGACAGGGGGAGCAATCAGCCCCAGCATTTT
NA	TRBJ1-2	NA	TRBV2	CASSQDKTYGYTF	TGTGCCAGCAGTCAGGACAAGACATATGGCTACACCTTC
NA	TRBJ2-3	TRBD2	TRBV5-8	CASSSLLGGGFTDTQYF	TGTGCCAGCAGCTCCCTCCTAGGCGGGGGATTCACAGATACGCAGTATTTT
NA	TRBJ1-5	NA	TRBV12-2	CASRFLGKGGSNQPQHF	TGTGCAAGTCGCTTCCTAGGCAAGGGGGGGAGCAATCAGCCCCAGCATTTT
NA	TRBJ2-5	NA	TRBV7-9	CASSFTSGETQYF	TGTGCCAGCAGCTTCACTTCGGGGGAGACCCAGTACTTC
few	TRBJ2-5	NA	TRBV7-8	CASSLGFAGTGETQYF	TGTGCCAGCAGCTTAGGTTTCGCGGGGACTGGGGAGACCCAGTACTTC
NA	TRBJ2-2	TRBD1	TRBV5-1	CASSPRRADRTGELFF	TGCGCCAGCAGCCCAAGGCGAGCGGACAGGACCGGGGAGCTGTTTTTT
once	TRBJ1-2	NA	TRBV29-1	CSGYREDYGYTF	TGCAGCGGTTACAGGGAAGACTATGGCTACACCTTC
NA	TRBJ2-7	TRBD2	TRBV27	CASSLGLAGGLYEQYF	TGTGCCAGCAGTTTAGGGCTAGCGGGGGGACTGTACGAGCAGTACTTC
NA	TRBJ1-5	NA	TRBV7-2	CASTPSGTQGSNQPQHF	TGTGCCAGCACCCCGTCCGGGACACAGGGTAGCAATCAGCCCCAGCATTTT
NA	TRBJ1-1	NA	TRBV6-4	CASSKGDIMNTEAFF	TGTGCCAGCAGCAAGGGGGACATTATGAACACTGAAGCTTTCTTT
NA	TRBJ1-5	TRBD1	TRBV5-5	CASSRGQGGYNQPQHF	TGTGCCAGCAGCCGCGGACAGGGAGGGTACAATCAGCCCCAGCATTTT
NA	TRBJ1-2	NA	TRBV12-3/TRBV12-4	CASSLQGGYTF	TGTGCCAGCAGTCTACAGGGAGGCTACACCTTC
NA	TRBJ1-1	NA	TRBV14	CASSHRTTGNTEAFF	TGTGCCAGCAGCCACAGGACAACGGGGAACACTGAAGCTTTCTTT
NA	TRBJ2-2	NA	TRBV4-3	CASSLVWRQDNTGELFF	TGCGCCAGCAGCCTAGTATGGAGACAGGACAACACCGGGGAGCTGTTTTTT
NA	TRBJ2-5	TRBD2	TRBV9	CASSARDYGQETQYF	TGTGCCAGCAGCGCTCGGGACTACGGCCAAGAGACCCAGTACTTC
NA	TRBJ2-1	TRBD2	TRBV19	CASSKSGRVAEQFF	TGTGCCAGTAGTAAAAGCGGGAGGGTGGCTGAGCAGTTCTTC
NA	TRBJ2-3	TRBD2	TRBV11-3	CASSSGASGPSTDTQYF	TGTGCCAGCAGCTCGGGGGCTAGCGGGCCTAGCACAGATACGCAGTATTTT
NA	TRBJ1-4	NA	TRBV5-6	CASSWRQAINEKLFF	TGTGCCAGCAGCTGGAGACAGGCGATTAATGAAAAACTGTTTTTT
once	TRBJ2-7	NA	TRBV10-3	CAISEYQSYEQYF	TGTGCCATCAGTGAGTACCAGTCCTACGAGCAGTACTTC
once	TRBJ1-1	NA	TRBV7-9	CASSVGLSGTEAFF	TGTGCCAGCAGCGTGGGGCTTTCGGGCACTGAAGCTTTCTTT
NA	TRBJ2-2	TRBD1	TRBV15	CATSRNRGTGELFF	TGTGCCACCAGCAGGAACAGGGGGACCGGGGAGCTGTTTTTT
NA	TRBJ1-2	NA	TRBV28	CASSLTGRNNYGYTF	TGTGCCAGCAGTTTAACAGGGAGAAATAACTATGGCTACACCTTC
NA	TRBJ2-7	NA	TRBV4-3	CASSQSGTVYEQYF	TGCGCCAGCAGCCAATCCGGGACTGTCTACGAGCAGTACTTC
NA	TRBJ1-1	NA	TRBV6-5	CASSYLQGGSEAFF	TGTGCCAGCAGCTATCTACAGGGTGGTTCTGAAGCTTTCTTT
few	TRBJ2-3	TRBD2	TRBV24-1	CATSDTLLAGVTDTQYF	TGTGCCACCAGTGACACCTTACTAGCGGGAGTGACAGATACGCAGTATTTT
NA	TRBJ2-1	NA	TRBV7-9	CASSPGGSRSYNEQFF	TGTGCCAGCAGCCCGGGCGGGTCGCGCTCCTACAATGAGCAGTTCTTC
NA	TRBJ1-1	NA	TRBV11-2	CASSQSRGYTEAFF	TGTGCCAGCAGCCAAAGCAGGGGCTACACTGAAGCTTTCTTT
NA	TRBJ2-5	TRBD1	TRBV28	CASSFLDRPQETQYF	TGTGCCAGCAGTTTCCTGGACAGGCCTCAAGAGACCCAGTACTTC
NA	TRBJ1-1	NA	TRBV19	CASSYRENTEAFF	TGTGCCAGTAGTTACAGGGAGAACACTGAAGCTTTCTTT
NA	TRBJ1-1	NA	TRBV5-5	CASSFGRGSNTEAFF	TGTGCCAGCAGCTTCGGCAGGGGAAGTAACACTGAAGCTTTCTTT
NA	TRBJ1-1	TRBD1	TRBV11-3	CASSTQGGATEAFF	TGTGCCAGCAGCACACAGGGGGGCGCGACTGAAGCTTTCTTT
NA	TRBJ1-1	NA	TRBV9	CASSVEGLHGTEAFF	TGTGCCAGCAGCGTAGAGGGGCTCCACGGCACTGAAGCTTTCTTT
once	TRBJ2-3	TRBD2	TRBV7-8	CASTNLLAGGRVTSTDTQYF	TGTGCCAGCACCAACCTACTAGCGGGAGGCCGAGTCACTAGCACAGATACGCAGTATTTT
NA	TRBJ2-7	TRBD1	TRBV28	CASSSPPGTASYEQYF	TGTGCCAGCAGTTCTCCTCCCGGGACAGCATCCTACGAGCAGTACTTC
few	TRBJ2-2	TRBD1	TRBV5-1	CASSLGQGVNTGELFF	TGCGCCAGCAGCCTAGGACAGGGGGTGAACACCGGGGAGCTGTTTTTT
NA	TRBJ2-5	TRBD1	TRBV15	CATSRDTGGGETQYF	TGTGCCACCAGCAGAGATACAGGGGGAGGAGAGACCCAGTACTTC
NA	TRBJ2-1	TRBD1	TRBV7-9	CASSPQGARNEQFF	TGTGCCAGCAGCCCGCAGGGGGCGCGTAATGAGCAGTTCTTC
NA	TRBJ1-3	NA	TRBV10-3	CAISVGEVDTIYF	TGTGCCATCAGTGTAGGGGAGGTAGACACCATATATTTT
NA	TRBJ1-6	NA	TRBV13	CASSLVAQAVSSPLHF	TGTGCCAGCAGCTTAGTCGCTCAGGCAGTGAGTTCACCCCTCCACTTT
NA	TRBJ2-2	NA	TRBV9	CASSVGGSANTGELFF	TGTGCCAGCAGCGTGGGAGGATCCGCGAACACCGGGGAGCTGTTTTTT
NA	TRBJ1-2	TRBD1	TRBV10-3	CAISESPGGLMGGYTF	TGTGCCATCAGTGAGTCCCCAGGGGGCTTAATGGGTGGCTACACCTTC
few	TRBJ1-1	NA	TRBV19	CASSIGKSNTEAFF	TGTGCCAGTAGTATCGGGAAATCTAACACTGAAGCTTTCTTT